What follows describes a single T cell receptor beta chain. The sample originates from a study of technical replicates of blood from a few donors. The germline V gene encodes CDR1 MGHRA and CDR2 YSYEKL. This CDR3 contains 16 residues. The ends lost 4 bases at V and 1 base at J; junction bases unmatched: 8. The protocol was immunoSEQ multiplex PCR, while the TCRdb copy is restricted to in-frame clones and leaves out a portion. The repertoire holds over 90,000 clones, with 95% as singletons. This sequence was found in a human donor in good health. Sequencing input: T cells isolated from PBMCs. V gene TRBV4-1 combines with J gene TRBJ2-3; TRBD1 matches at 7 bases. CDR3 DNA: TGCGCCAGCAGCCCAAATTCAGACAGGGGCACAGATACGCAGTATTTT. It translates to CASSPNSDRGTDTQYF.